Following are 8 T cell receptor beta chains from one sample sequenced in a study of early T cells in non-severe SARS-CoV-2 infection. Each CDR3 protein gets one entry after TCRdb re-called the 5' RACE reads with MiXCR. The sample records 80,000 to 95,000 distinct CDR3 sequences, approximately 15% being singletons. The material was whole blood, obtained at baseline. These TCRs come from an adult who was a healthcare worker with PCR-confirmed SARS-CoV-2 infection or an uninfected control (not recorded which).

The sample holds a few counts of this clonotype. The chain combines TRBV5-1 with TRBJ1-6, with D uncertain. The length of the CDR3 is 15 residues. V was clipped by 0 bases and J by 14 bases, with 18 bases between them. The germline gives CDR1 SGHRS, CDR2 YFSETQ. This CDR3 reads CASSLEGPPTLTLHF. The DNA of the CDR3 is TGCGCCAGCAGCTTGGAAGGACCTCCAACCCTCACCCTCCACTTT.

This clonotype has just a few counts. The J gene is TRBJ2-1, the V gene TRBV6-5; TRBD2 aligns across 13 bases. CDR1 and CDR2 from the germline V gene are MNHEY and SVGAGI. The ends lost 6 bases at V and 5 bases at J; junction bases unmatched: 4. This CDR3 has 15 amino acids. CDR3 in amino acids: CASRGLAGADNEQFF. The CDR3 nucleotides read TGTGCCAGCAGAGGACTAGCGGGAGCAGACAATGAGCAGTTCTTC.

This clonotype was detected only a few times. V usage is TRBV2 and J usage is TRBJ2-1; D not certain. There are 15 residues in the CDR3. Trimming cost V 3 bases and J 4 bases, with 13 bases left between them. Per the germline V gene, CDR1 is SNHLY and CDR2 is FYNNEI. In nucleotides, the CDR3 is TGTGCCAGCAGTGATGAGGACGCGGCATACAATGAGCAGTTCTTC. Translation gives CASSDEDAAYNEQFF.

There are a few counts of this clonotype. The chain links TRBV20-1 to TRBJ1-1; D remains ambiguous. Trimming removed 5 bases at V and 3 bases at J, with 10 bases between. Germline lookup yields CDR1 DFQATT and CDR2 SNEGSKA (reference sequence). CDR3 length: 12 amino acids. The CDR3 nucleotides read TGCAGTGCTGGAAAGGTCCACACTGAAGCTTTCTTT. Amino acids: CSAGKVHTEAFF.

This clonotype was seen a few times. V and J are TRBV18 and TRBJ2-5, with D possibly TRBD1 on 6 matching bases. Germline loops: CDR1 KGHSH, CDR2 LQKENI. V lost 6 bases and J 0 bases, leaving 14 bases between the germline ends. This CDR3 is 15 amino acids long. CDR3 sequence reads: CASSATGQYQETQYF. The CDR3 nucleotides are TGTGCCAGCTCCGCGACAGGACAGTACCAAGAGACCCAGTACTTC.

The V call is TRBV18, the J call TRBJ2-3, with D perhaps TRBD1 or TRBD2 (5 bases each). The CDR3 sequence is 15 residues long. Germline V gene sequence: CDR1 KGHSH, CDR2 LQKENI. V dropped 3 bases and J dropped 0 bases, with 10 bases sitting between them. The CDR3 nucleotides read TGTGCCAGCTCACCCGGTGGGGACAGCACAGATACGCAGTATTTT. Residues: CASSPGGDSTDTQYF.

On this clonotype itself: One junction end disagrees with the germline gene, perhaps due to a read error. V and J are TRBV6-5 and TRBJ2-7; maybe TRBD1 (6 bases). Germline lookup yields CDR1 MNHEY and CDR2 SVGAGI. The CDR3 consists of 17 residues. CDR3 in amino acids: CASSFVGDTSSPYEQYF. CDR3 in DNA: TGTGCCAGCAGCTTCGTGGGGGACACCAGCTCCCCCTACGAACAGTACTTC.

This clonotype was seen ten or more times. The rearrangement joins TRBV7-2 to TRBJ2-7, with unresolved D. V lost 6 bases and J 10 bases, leaving 16 bases between the germline ends. The CDR3 runs 12 residues. Germline V gene lookup returns CDR1 SGHTA and CDR2 FQGNSA. CDR3 protein: CASRTELGGQYF. In nucleotides, the CDR3 is TGTGCCAGCAGGACGGAGCTTGGTGGTCAGTACTTC.